The rows below give T cell receptor beta chains drawn from one sample of a study of monozygotic twins with inflammatory bowel disease. TCRdb re-called the 5' RACE reads and shows each CDR3 protein once, DNA omitted. The listing records fewer than 550,000 distinct CDR3 sequences. Specimen: blood. These receptors all stem from a human donor with ulcerative colitis or Crohn's disease, or a healthy co-twin of an affected twin (not recorded which). The CDR3 runs from the conserved cysteine through the conserved F or W.

J,V,CDR3
TRBJ2-1,TRBV3-1,CASSQSGGGYNEQFF
TRBJ2-7,TRBV5-4,CASSYTSGQPLYEQYF
TRBJ1-2,TRBV5-1,CASSVDRDYGYTF
TRBJ2-3,TRBV19,CASSISGTGSADTQYF
TRBJ1-5,TRBV28,CASRTKRGFGNQPQHF
TRBJ2-7,TRBV5-1,CASSWTPGQVSEQYF
TRBJ2-7,TRBV5-1,CASSLRRQGAGDEQYF
TRBJ2-3,TRBV7-2,CASSPSGLAGDTDTQYF
TRBJ2-1,TRBV3-1,CASSQAGGGGGEQFF
TRBJ1-5,TRBV20-1,CSARDGQPQHF
TRBJ2-6,TRBV20-1,CSARGMTSSPGANVLTF
TRBJ2-7,TRBV14,CASSQEVGFNSYEQYF
TRBJ1-5,TRBV12-3/TRBV12-4,CASSPGTVYSNQPQHF
TRBJ2-4,TRBV7-2,CASSLAASGKNMQYF
TRBJ2-3,TRBV20-1,CSASDVTDTQYF
TRBJ2-1,TRBV9,CASSVLGSSYNEQFF
TRBJ2-1,TRBV12-3/TRBV12-4,CASSLAGLSNEQFF
TRBJ1-1,TRBV20-1,CSAKSGREAFF
TRBJ1-1,TRBV25-1,CASSSLGSNTEAFF
TRBJ1-2,TRBV20-1,CSTHGADGYTF
TRBJ2-3,TRBV5-1,CASSWGDSTDTQYF
TRBJ1-1,TRBV20-1,CSARDRGGMNTEAFF
TRBJ1-2,TRBV7-9,CASSLVVSGARLNGYTF
TRBJ2-6,TRBV2,CASTRQGVNMGGANVLTF
TRBJ1-2,TRBV20-1,CSARDNERGWDYGYTF
TRBJ2-7,TRBV28,CASSLWSVSYEQYF
TRBJ1-4,TRBV30,CAWNFGSGEKLFF
TRBJ2-7,TRBV7-2,CASSLGSGGGSYEQYF
TRBJ1-2,TRBV7-2,CASVTHLEGSGYTF
TRBJ1-3,TRBV30,CAWATGTGSGNTIYF
TRBJ2-1,TRBV6-1,CASSEIGAGANNEQFF
TRBJ1-4,TRBV21-1,CASSKGTTGGATNEKLFF
TRBJ2-3,TRBV7-8,CASSLGSNPLTDTQYF
TRBJ2-3,TRBV11-2,CASSLVLAQGTQYF
TRBJ1-4,TRBV18,CASSLRQGTNEKLFF
TRBJ2-7,TRBV20-1,CSARSGQGVTRYEQYF
TRBJ2-7,TRBV6-2/TRBV6-3,CASSYSKQRLQYEQYF
TRBJ2-5,TRBV20-1,CSAFSSGTGTRETQYF
TRBJ2-5,TRBV5-1,CASRGIGAGQETQYF
TRBJ2-3,TRBV4-2,CASSQVPMTSGGAKAQYF
TRBJ2-2,TRBV5-4,CASSGLAGYPGELFF
TRBJ1-6,TRBV4-3,CASSQDVGASSYNSPLHF
TRBJ2-1,TRBV5-5,CASNRIAGNNEQFF
TRBJ2-7,TRBV6-5,CASSSGGVTYEQYF
TRBJ1-6,TRBV5-6,CASSLYSGQNNSPLHF
TRBJ1-2,TRBV20-1,CSARGGHYSYTF
TRBJ2-1,TRBV30,CAWGGVGNEQFF
TRBJ2-7,TRBV4-1,CASSQGRFSYEQYF
TRBJ1-2,TRBV20-1,CSARRTGTALGYTF
TRBJ1-6,TRBV5-1,CASSRDGRDSPLHF
TRBJ1-1,TRBV7-9,CASSLEQEAFF
TRBJ1-2,TRBV7-9,CASNIRGGDGYTF
TRBJ2-5,TRBV30,CAWSVMGRETQYF
TRBJ2-7,TRBV5-1,CASSLTGAIFYEQYF
TRBJ2-7,TRBV18,CASSPTGNYEQYF